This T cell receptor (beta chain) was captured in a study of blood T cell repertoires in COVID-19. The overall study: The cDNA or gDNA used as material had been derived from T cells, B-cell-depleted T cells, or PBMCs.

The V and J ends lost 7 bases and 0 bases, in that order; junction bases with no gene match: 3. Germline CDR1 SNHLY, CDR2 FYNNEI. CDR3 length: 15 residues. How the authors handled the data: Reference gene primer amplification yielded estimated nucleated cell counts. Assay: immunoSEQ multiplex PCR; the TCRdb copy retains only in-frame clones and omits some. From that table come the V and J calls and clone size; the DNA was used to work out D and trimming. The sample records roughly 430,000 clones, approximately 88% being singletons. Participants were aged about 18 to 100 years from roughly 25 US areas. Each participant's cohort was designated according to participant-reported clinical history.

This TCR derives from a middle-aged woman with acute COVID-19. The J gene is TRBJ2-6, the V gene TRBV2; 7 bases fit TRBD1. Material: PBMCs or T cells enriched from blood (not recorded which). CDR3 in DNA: TGTGCCAGCAACGAGGGGGCCTCTGGGGCCAACGTCCTGACTTTC. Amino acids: CASNEGASGANVLTF.